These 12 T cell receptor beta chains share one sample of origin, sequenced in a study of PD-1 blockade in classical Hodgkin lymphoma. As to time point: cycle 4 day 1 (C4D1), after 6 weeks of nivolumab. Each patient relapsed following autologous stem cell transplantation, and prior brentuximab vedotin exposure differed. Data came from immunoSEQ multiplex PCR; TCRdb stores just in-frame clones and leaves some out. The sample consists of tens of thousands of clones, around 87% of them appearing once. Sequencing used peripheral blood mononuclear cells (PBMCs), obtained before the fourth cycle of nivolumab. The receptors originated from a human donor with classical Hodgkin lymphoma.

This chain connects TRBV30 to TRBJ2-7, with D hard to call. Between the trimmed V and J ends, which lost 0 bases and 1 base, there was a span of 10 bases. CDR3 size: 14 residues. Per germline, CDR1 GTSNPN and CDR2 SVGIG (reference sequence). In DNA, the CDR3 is TGTGCCTGGAGTGTACTTGGGCCTTCCTACGAGCAGTACTTC. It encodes CAWSVLGPSYEQYF.

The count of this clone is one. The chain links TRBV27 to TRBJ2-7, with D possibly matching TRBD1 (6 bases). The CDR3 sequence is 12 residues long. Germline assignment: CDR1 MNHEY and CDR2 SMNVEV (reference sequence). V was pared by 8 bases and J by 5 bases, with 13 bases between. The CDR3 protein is CASQRTVNEQYF. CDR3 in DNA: TGTGCCAGCCAGAGGACAGTCAACGAGCAGTACTTC.

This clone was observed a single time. The CDR3 sequence: CASSLGTSGLSTDTQYF. As DNA, the CDR3 is TGCGCCAGCAGCTTGGGGACTAGCGGGCTTAGCACAGATACGCAGTATTTT. This sequence joins TRBV5-1 and TRBJ2-3, with TRBD2 matching 11 bases. The CDR3 sequence is 17 residues long. Losses at the gene ends were 0 bases for V and 0 bases for J; bases not matched to a gene: 3. Germline CDR1 and CDR2: SGHRS and YFSETQ.

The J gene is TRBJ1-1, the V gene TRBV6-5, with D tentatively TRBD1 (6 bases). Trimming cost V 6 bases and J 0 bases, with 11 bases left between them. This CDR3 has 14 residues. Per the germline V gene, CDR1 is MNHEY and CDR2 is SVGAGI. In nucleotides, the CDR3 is TGTGCCAGCAGGCAACAGGGACTGAACACTGAAGCTTTCTTT. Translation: CASRQQGLNTEAFF.

In DNA form, the CDR3 reads TGTGCCTGTACCGACGGGGGACGGAATCAGCCCCAGCATTTT. Translating gives CACTDGGRNQPQHF. The chain has TRBV30 and TRBJ1-5, with D possibly being TRBD1 (5 bases). This CDR3 region has 14 residues. With 6 bases removed from V and 4 bases from J, the gap between germline ends came to 16 bases. Germline CDR1 is GTSNPN and CDR2 is SVGIG (reference sequence).

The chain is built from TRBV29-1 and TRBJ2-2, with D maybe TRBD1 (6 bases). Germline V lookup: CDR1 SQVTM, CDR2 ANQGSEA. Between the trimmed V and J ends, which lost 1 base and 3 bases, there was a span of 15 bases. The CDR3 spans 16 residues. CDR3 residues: CSVEGGDRSDTGELFF. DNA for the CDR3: TGCAGCGTTGAAGGGGGAGACAGGTCCGACACCGGGGAGCTGTTTTTT.

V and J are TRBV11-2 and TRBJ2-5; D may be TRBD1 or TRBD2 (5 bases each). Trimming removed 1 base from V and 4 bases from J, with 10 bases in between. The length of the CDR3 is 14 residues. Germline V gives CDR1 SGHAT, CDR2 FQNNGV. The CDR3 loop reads CASSLVAGRETQYF. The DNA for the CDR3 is TGTGCCAGCAGCTTAGTGGCAGGGAGAGAGACCCAGTACTTC.

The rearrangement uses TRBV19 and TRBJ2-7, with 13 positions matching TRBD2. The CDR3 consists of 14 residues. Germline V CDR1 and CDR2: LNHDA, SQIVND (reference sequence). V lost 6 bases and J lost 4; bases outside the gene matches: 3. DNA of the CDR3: TGTGCCAGTAGCGGACTAGCGGGAGTATACGAGCAGTACTTC. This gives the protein CASSGLAGVYEQYF.

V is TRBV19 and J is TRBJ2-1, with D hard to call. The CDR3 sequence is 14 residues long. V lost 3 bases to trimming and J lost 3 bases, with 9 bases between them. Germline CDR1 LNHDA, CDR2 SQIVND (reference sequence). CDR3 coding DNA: TGTGCCAGTAGTATCGGTATAAGCTACAATGAGCAGTTCTTC. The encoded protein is CASSIGISYNEQFF. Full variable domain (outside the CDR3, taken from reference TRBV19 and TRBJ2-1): DGGITQSPKYLFRKEGQNVTLSCEQNLNHDAMYWYRQDPGQGLRLIYYSQIVNDFQKGDIAEGYSVSREKKESFPLTVTSAQKNPTAFYLCASSIGISYNEQFFGPGTRLTVL.

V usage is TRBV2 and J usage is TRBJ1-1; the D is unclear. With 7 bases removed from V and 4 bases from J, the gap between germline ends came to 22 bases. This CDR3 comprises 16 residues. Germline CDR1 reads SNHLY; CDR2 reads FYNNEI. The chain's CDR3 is CASIDRQRAAGTEAFF. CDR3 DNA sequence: TGTGCCAGCATCGACCGTCAACGCGCTGCGGGCACTGAAGCTTTCTTT.

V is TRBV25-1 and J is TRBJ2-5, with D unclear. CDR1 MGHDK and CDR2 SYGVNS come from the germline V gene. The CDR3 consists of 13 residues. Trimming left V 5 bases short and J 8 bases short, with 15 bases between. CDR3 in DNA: TGTGCCAGCAGTAAACCCCTTTTAGAAACCCAGTACTTC. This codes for CASSKPLLETQYF.

The CDR3 reads CASSFRGQGWTSGANVLTF. The CDR3 nucleotides are TGTGCCAGCAGTTTCCGGGGACAGGGTTGGACCTCTGGGGCCAACGTCCTGACTTTC. This chain connects TRBV27 to TRBJ2-6; 9 bases match TRBD1. The CDR3 runs 19 residues. Germline V gene lookup returns CDR1 MNHEY and CDR2 SMNVEV (reference sequence). With 3 bases clipped from V and 0 bases from J, the junction kept 9 bases outside the gene matches. Together with reference TRBV27 and TRBJ2-6, the CDR3 gives the full variable domain: EAQVTQNPRYLITVTGKKLTVTCSQNMNHEYMSWYRQDPGLGLRQIYYSMNVEVTDKGDVPEGYKVSRKEKRNFPLILESPSPNQTSLYFCASSFRGQGWTSGANVLTFGAGSRLTVL.